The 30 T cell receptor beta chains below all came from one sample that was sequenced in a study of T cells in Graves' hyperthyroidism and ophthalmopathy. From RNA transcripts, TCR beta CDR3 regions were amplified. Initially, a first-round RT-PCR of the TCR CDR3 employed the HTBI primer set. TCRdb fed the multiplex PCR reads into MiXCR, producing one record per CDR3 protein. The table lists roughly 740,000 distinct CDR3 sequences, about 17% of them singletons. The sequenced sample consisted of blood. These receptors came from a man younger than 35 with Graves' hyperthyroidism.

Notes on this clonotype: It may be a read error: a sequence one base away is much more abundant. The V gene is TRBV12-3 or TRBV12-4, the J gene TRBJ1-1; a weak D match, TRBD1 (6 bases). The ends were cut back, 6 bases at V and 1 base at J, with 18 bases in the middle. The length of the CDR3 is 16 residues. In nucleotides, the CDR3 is TGTGCCAGCAGCCCCCACAGGGCAACCCAGAACACTGAAGCTTTCTTT. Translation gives CASSPHRATQNTEAFF.

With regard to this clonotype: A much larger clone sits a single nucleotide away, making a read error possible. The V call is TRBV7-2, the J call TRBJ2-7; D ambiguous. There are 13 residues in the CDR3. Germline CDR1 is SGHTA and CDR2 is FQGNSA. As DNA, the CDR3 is TGTGCCAGCAGCTTAGTTCCACCCGGTGAGCGGTACTTC. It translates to CASSLVPPGERYF.

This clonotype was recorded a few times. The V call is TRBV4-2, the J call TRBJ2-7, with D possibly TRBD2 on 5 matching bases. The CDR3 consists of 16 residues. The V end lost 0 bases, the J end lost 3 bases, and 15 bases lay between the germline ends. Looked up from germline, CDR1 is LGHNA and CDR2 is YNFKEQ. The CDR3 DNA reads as TGTGCCAGCAGCCAAGATCTCTTTAACCGGGGCTACGAGCAGTACTTC. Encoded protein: CASSQDLFNRGYEQYF.

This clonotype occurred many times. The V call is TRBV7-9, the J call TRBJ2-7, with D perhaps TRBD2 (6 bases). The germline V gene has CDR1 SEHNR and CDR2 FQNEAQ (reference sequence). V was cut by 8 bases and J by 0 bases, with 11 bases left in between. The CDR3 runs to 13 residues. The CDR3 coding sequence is TGTGCCAGCGGCGGGACGGTCTCCTACGAGCAGTACTTC. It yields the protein CASGGTVSYEQYF.

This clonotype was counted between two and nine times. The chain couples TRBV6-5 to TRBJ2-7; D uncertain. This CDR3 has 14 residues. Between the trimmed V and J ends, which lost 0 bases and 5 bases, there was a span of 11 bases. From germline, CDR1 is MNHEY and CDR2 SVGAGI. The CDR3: CASSYSDSRNEQYF. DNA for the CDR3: TGTGCCAGCAGTTACTCGGATAGCCGCAACGAGCAGTACTTC.

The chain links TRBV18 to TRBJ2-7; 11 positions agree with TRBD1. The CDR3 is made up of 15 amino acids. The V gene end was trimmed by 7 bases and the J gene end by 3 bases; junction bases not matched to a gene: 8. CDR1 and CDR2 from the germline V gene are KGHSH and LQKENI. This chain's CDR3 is CASWSAGTGGYEQYF. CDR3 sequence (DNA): TGTGCCAGCTGGTCGGCCGGGACAGGGGGCTACGAGCAGTACTTC. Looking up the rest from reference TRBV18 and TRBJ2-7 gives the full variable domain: NAGVMQNPRHLVRRRGQEARLRCSPMKGHSHVYWYRQLPEEGLKFMVYLQKENIIDESGMPKERFSAEFPKEGPSILRIQQVVRGDSAAYFCASWSAGTGGYEQYFGPGTRLTVT.

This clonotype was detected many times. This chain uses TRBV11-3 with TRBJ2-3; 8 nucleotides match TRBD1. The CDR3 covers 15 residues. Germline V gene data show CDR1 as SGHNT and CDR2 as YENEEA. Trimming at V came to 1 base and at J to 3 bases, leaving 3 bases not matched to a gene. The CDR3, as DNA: TGTGCCAGCAGCTTAGGGGACAGGATGACAGATACGCAGTATTTT. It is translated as CASSLGDRMTDTQYF. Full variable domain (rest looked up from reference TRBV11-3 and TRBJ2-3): EAGVVQSPRYKIIEKKQPVAFWCNPISGHNTLYWYLQNLGQGPELLIRYENEEAVDDSQLPKDRFSAERLKGVDSTLKIQPAELGDSAVYLCASSLGDRMTDTQYFGPGTRLTVL.

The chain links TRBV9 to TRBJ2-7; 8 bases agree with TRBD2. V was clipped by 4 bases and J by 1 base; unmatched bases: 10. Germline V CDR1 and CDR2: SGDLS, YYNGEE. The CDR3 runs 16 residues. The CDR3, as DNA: TGTGCCAGCAGCCCCCGCGGGACTAGTCTATCCTACGAGCAGTACTTC. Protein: CASSPRGTSLSYEQYF.

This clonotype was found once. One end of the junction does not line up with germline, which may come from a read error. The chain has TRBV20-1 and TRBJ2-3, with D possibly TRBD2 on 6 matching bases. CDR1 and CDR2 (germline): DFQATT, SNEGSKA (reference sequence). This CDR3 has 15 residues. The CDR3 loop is CSARARDFSTDAQYF. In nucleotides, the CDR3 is TGCAGTGCTAGAGCCCGGGACTTCTCCACAGATGCGCAGTATTTT.

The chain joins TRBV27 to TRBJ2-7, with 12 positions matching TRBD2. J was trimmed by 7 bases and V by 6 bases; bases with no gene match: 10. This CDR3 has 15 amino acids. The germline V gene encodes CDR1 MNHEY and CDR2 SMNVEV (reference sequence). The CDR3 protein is CASSSRLAGVREQYF. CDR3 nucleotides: TGTGCCAGCAGCTCGAGACTAGCGGGAGTTAGGGAGCAGTACTTC.

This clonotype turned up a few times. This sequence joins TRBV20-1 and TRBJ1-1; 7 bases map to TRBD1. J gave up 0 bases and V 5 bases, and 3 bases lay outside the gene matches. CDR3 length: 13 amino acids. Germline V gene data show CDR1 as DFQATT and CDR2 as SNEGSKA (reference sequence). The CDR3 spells CSAGDSLNTEAFF. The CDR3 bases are TGCAGTGCTGGGGACAGCCTGAACACTGAAGCTTTCTTT.

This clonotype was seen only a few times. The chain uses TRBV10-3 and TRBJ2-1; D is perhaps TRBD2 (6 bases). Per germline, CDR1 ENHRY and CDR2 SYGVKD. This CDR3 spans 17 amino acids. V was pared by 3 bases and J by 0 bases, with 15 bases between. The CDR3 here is CAISERTSLRSYNEQFF. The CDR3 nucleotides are TGTGCCATCAGTGAAAGAACTAGCCTCCGCTCCTACAATGAGCAGTTCTTC.

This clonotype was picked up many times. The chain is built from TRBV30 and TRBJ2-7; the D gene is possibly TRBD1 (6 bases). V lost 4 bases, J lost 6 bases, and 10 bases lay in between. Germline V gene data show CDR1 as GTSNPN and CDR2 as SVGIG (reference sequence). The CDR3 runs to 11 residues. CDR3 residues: CAWTFRGEQYF. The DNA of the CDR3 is TGTGCCTGGACTTTCAGGGGCGAGCAGTACTTC.

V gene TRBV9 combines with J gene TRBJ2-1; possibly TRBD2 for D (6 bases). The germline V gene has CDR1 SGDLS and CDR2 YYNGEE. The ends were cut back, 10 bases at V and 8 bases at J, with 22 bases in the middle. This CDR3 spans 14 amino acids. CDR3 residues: CACKQAGSVDEQFF. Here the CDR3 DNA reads TGTGCCTGCAAGCAGGCCGGGAGTGTCGATGAGCAGTTCTTC.

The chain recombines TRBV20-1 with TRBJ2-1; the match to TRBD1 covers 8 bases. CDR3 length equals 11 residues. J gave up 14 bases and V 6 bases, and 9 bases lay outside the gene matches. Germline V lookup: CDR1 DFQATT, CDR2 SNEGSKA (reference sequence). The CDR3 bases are TGCAGTGCCCCTGGACAGGGCACGGAGTTCTTC. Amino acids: CSAPGQGTEFF.

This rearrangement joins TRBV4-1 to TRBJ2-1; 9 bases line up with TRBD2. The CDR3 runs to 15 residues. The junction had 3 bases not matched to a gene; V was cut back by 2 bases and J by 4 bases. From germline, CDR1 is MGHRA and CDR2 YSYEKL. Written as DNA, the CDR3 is TGCGCCAGCAGCCAACTAGCGGGGACGTACAATGAGCAGTTCTTC. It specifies CASSQLAGTYNEQFF.

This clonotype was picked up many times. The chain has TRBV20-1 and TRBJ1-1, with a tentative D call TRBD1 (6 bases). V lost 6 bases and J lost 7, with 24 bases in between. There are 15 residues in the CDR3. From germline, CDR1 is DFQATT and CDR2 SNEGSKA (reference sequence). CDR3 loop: CSARTAHNPHGEAFF. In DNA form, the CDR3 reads TGCAGTGCCCGGACAGCTCACAACCCTCACGGTGAAGCTTTCTTT.

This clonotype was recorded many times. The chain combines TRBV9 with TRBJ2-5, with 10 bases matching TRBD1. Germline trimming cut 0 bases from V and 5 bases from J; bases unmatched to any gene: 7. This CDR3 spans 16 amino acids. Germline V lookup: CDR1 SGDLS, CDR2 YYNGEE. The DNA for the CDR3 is TGTGCCAGCAGCGTAGGGGGGACAGGGGCCTCGGAGACCCAGTACTTC. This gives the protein CASSVGGTGASETQYF. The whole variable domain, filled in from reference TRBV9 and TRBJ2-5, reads DSGVTQTPKHLITATGQRVTLRCSPRSGDLSVYWYQQSLDQGLQFLIQYYNGEERAKGNILERFSAQQFPDLHSELNLSSLELGDSALYFCASSVGGTGASETQYFGPGTRLLVL.

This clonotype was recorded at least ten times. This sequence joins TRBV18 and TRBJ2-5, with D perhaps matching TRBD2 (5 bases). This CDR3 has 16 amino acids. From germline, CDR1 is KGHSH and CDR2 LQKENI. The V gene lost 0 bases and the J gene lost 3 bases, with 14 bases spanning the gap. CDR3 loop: CASSPPSGRDEETQYF. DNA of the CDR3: TGTGCCAGCTCACCACCCTCCGGCCGGGATGAAGAGACCCAGTACTTC.

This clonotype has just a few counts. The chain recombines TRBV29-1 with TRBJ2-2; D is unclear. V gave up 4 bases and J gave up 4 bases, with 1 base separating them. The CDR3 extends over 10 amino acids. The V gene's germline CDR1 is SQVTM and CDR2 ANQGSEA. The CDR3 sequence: CSVGTGELFF. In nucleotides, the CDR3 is TGCAGCGTTGGCACCGGGGAGCTGTTTTTT.

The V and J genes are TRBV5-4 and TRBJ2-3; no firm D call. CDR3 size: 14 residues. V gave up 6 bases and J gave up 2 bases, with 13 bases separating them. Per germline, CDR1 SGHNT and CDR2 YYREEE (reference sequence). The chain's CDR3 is CASTQRVDTDTQYF. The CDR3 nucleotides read TGTGCCAGCACCCAACGGGTCGACACAGATACGCAGTATTTT.

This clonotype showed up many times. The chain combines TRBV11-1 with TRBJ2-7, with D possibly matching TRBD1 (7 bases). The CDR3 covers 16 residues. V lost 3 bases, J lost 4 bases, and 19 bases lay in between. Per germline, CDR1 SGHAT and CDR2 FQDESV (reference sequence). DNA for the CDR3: TGTGCCAGCAGCTTTTCCCCCTATCAGGGGGGTTACGAGCAGTACTTC. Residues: CASSFSPYQGGYEQYF.

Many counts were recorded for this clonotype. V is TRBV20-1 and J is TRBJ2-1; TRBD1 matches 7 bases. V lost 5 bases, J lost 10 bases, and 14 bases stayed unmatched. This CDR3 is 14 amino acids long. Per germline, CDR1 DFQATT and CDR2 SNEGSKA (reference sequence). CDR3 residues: CSAAGTEGVLEQFF. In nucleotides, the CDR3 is TGCAGTGCTGCCGGGACAGAAGGTGTATTAGAGCAGTTCTTC.

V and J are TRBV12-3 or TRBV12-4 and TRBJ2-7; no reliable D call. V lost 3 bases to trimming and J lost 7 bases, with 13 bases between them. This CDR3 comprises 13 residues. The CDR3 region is CASSLLWGDEQYF. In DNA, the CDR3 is TGTGCCAGCAGTTTGCTTTGGGGTGATGAGCAGTACTTC.

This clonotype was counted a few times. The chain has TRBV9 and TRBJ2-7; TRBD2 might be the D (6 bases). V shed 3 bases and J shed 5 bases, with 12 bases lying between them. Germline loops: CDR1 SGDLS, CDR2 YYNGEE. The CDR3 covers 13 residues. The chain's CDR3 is CASSATSFHEQYF. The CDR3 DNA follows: TGTGCCAGCAGCGCGACTAGTTTCCACGAGCAGTACTTC.

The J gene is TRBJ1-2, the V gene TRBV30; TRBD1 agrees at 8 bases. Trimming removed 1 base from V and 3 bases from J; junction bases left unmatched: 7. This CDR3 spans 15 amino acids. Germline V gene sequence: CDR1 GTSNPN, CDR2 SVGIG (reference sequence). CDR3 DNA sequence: TGTGCCTGGAGTGGCGGACAGGGTTGGTACTATGGCTACACCTTC. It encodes CAWSGGQGWYYGYTF.

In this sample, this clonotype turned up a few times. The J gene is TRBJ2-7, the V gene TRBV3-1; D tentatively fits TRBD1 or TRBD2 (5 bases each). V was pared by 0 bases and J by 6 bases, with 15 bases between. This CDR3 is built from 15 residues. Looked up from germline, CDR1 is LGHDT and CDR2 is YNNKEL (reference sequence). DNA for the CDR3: TGTGCCAGCAGCCAAGATGGGACCCTCCCGGGCGAGCAGTACTTC. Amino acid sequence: CASSQDGTLPGEQYF.

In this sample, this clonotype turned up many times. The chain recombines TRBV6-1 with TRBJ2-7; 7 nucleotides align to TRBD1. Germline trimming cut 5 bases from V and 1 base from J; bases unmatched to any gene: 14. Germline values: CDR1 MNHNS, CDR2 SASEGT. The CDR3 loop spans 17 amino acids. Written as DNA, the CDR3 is TGTGCCAGCAGTTACCCCCGGGTCAGGGGGATTTCCTACGAGCAGTACTTC. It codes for CASSYPRVRGISYEQYF.

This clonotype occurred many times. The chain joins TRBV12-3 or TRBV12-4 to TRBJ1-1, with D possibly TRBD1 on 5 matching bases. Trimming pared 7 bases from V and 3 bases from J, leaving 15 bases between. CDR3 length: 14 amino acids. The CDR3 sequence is CASTPSGVYTEAFF. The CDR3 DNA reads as TGTGCCAGCACCCCATCGGGGGTGTACACTGAAGCTTTCTTT.

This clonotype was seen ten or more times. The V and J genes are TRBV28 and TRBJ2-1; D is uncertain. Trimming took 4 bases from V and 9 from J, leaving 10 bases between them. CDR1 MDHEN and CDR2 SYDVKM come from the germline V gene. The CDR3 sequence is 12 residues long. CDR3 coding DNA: TGTGCCAGCAGTTCCGGCTGGGGTGAGCAGTTCTTC. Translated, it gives CASSSGWGEQFF. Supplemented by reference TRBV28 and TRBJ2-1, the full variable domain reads DVKVTQSSRYLVKRTGEKVFLECVQDMDHENMFWYRQDPGLGLRLIYFSYDVKMKEKGDIPEGYSVSREKKERFSLILESASTNQTSMYLCASSSGWGEQFFGPGTRLTVL.